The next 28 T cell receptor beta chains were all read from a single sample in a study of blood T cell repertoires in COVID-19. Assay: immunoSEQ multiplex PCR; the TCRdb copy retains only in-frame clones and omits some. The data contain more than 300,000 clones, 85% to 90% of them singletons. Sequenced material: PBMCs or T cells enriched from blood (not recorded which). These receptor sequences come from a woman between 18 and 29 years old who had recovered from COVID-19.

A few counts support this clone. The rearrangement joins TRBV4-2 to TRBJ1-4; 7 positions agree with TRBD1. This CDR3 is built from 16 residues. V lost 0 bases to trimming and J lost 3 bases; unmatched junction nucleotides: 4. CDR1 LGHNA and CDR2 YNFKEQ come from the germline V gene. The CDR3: CASSQELGTANEKLFF. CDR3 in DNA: TGTGCCAGCAGCCAAGAACTCGGGACAGCTAATGAAAAACTGTTTTTT.

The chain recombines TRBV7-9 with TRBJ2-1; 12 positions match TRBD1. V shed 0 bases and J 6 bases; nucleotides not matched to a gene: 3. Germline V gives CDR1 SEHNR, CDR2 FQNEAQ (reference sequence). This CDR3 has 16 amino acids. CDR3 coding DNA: TGTGCCAGCAGCTTAGCAGGGACAGGGGGCTTCAATGAGCAGTTCTTC. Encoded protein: CASSLAGTGGFNEQFF. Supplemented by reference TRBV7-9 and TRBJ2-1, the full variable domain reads DTGVSQNPRHKITKRGQNVTFRCDPISEHNRLYWYRQTLGQGPEFLTYFQNEAQLEKSRLLSDRFSAERPKGSFSTLEIQRTEQGDSAMYLCASSLAGTGGFNEQFFGPGTRLTVL.

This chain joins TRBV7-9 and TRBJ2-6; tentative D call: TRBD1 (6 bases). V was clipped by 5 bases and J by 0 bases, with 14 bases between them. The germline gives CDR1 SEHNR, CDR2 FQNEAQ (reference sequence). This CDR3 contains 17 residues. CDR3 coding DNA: TGTGCCAGCAGCGCATGGACAGCAAGCTCTGGGGCCAACGTCCTGACTTTC. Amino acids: CASSAWTASSGANVLTF.

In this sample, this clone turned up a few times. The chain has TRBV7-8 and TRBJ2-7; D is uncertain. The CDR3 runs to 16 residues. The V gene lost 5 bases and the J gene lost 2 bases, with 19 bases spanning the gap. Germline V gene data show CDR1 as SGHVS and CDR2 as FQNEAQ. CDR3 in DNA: TGTGCCAGCAGCCCCAGTCTGGCAAAATCGACCTACGAGCAGTACTTC. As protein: CASSPSLAKSTYEQYF.

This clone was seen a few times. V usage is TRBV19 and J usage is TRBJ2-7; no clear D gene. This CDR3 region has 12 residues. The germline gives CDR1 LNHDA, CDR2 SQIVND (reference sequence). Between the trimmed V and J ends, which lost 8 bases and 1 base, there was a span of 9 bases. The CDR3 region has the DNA TGTGCCAGTCGATCCGGGTCCTACGAGCAGTACTTC. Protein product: CASRSGSYEQYF.

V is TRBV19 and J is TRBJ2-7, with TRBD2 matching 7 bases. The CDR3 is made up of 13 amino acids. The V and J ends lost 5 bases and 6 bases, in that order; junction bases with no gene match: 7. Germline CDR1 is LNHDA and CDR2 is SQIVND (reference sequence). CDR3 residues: CASSGGVGSEQYF. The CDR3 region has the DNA TGTGCCAGTAGTGGGGGGGTTGGTTCCGAGCAGTACTTC.

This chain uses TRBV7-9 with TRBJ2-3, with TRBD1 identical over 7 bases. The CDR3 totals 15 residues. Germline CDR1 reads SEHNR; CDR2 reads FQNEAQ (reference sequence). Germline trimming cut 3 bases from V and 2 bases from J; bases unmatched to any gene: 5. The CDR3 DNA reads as TGTGCCAGCAGCTTCGGGACAGACTCCACAGATACGCAGTATTTT. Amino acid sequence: CASSFGTDSTDTQYF.

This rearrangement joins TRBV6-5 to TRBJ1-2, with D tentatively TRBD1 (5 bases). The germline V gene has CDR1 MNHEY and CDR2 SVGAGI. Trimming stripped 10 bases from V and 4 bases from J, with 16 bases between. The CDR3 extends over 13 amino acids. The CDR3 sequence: CATGQRALYGYTF. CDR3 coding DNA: TGTGCCACCGGACAAAGAGCCCTCTATGGCTACACCTTC.

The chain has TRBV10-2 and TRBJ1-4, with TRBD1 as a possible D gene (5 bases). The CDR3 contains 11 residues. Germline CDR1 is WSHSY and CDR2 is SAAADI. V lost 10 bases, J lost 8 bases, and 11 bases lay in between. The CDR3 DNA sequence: TGCGCCACCGCCCCAGGGGAAAAACTGTTTTTT. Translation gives CATAPGEKLFF.

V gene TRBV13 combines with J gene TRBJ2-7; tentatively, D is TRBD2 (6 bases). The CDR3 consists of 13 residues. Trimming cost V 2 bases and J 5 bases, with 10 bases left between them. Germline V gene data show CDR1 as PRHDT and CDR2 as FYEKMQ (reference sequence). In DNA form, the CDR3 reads TGTGCCAGCAGCTTAAGGGGACTCGACGAGCAGTACTTC. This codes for CASSLRGLDEQYF.

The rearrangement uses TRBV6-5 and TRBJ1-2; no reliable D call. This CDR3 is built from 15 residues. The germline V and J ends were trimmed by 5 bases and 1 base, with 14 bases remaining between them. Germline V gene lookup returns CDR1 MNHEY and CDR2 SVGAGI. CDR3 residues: CASSPTYSNNYGYTF. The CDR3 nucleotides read TGTGCCAGCAGTCCAACCTACAGCAATAACTATGGCTACACCTTC.

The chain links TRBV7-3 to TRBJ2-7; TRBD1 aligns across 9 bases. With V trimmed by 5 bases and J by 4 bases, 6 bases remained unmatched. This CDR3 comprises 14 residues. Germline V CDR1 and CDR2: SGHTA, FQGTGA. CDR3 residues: CASSPGTGRYEQYF. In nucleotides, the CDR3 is TGTGCCAGCAGCCCCGGGACAGGGAGATACGAGCAGTACTTC.

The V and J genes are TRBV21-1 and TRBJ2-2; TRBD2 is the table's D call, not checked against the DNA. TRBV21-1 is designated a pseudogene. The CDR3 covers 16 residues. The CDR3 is CASSQGQRGGSGELFF. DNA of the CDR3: TGTGCCAGCAGCCAGGGCCAGCGGGGGGGCTCCGGGGAGCTGTTTTTT.

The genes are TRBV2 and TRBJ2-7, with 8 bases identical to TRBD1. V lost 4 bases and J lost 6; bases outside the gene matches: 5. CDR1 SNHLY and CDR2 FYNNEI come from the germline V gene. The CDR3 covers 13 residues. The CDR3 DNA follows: TGTGCCAGCAGTGTCAGGGGGCCTAGCGAGCAGTACTTC. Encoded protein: CASSVRGPSEQYF.

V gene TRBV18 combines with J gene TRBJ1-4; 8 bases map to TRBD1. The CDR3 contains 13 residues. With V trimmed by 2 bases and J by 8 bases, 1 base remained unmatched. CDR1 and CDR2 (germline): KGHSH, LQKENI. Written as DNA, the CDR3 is TGTGCCAGCTCACCAAGGACAGGGGAAAAACTGTTTTTT. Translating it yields CASSPRTGEKLFF.

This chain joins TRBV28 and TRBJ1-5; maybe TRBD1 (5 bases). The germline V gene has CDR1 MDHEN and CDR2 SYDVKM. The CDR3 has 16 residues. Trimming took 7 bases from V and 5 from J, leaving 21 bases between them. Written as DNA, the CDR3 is TGTGCCAGCAAGCCGATAGGGGCTTCAGACCATCAGCCCCAGCATTTT. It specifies CASKPIGASDHQPQHF.

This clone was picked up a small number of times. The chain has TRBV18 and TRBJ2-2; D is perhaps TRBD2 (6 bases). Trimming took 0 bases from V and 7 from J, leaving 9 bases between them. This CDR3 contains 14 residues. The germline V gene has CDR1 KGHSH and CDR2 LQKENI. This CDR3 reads CASSPPGGDGELFF. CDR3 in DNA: TGTGCCAGCTCACCACCCGGGGGAGACGGGGAGCTGTTTTTT.

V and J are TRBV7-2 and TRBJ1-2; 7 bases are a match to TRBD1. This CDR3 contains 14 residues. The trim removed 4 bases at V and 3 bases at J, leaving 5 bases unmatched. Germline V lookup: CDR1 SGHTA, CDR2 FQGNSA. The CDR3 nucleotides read TGTGCCAGCAGCTCTCCGACAGGGCACTATGGCTACACCTTC. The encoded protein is CASSSPTGHYGYTF.

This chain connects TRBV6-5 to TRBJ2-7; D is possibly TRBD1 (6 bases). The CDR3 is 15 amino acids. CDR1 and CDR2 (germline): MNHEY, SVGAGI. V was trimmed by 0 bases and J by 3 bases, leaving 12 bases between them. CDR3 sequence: CASSYSGHRDYEQYF. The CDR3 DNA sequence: TGTGCCAGCAGTTACTCGGGTCACAGGGACTACGAGCAGTACTTC.

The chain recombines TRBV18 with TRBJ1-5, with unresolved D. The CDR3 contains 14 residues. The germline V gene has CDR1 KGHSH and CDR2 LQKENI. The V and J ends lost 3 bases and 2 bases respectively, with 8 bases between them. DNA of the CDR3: TGTGCCAGCTCACCTATGGGCGGCAATCAGCCCCAGCATTTT. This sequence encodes CASSPMGGNQPQHF.

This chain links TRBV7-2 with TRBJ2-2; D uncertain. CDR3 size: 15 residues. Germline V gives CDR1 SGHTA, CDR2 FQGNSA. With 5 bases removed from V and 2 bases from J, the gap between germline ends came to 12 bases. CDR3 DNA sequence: TGTGCCAGCAGCCGGTGGGCTTTAAACACCGGGGAGCTGTTTTTT. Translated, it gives CASSRWALNTGELFF.

As DNA, the CDR3 is TGTGCCAGTAGTATGGGACTAGCGGGGGGGATCCAAGAGACCCAGTACTTC. It codes for CASSMGLAGGIQETQYF. The chain links TRBV19 to TRBJ2-5, with 16 positions matching TRBD2. The CDR3 is 17 residues long. Germline V gene sequence: CDR1 LNHDA, CDR2 SQIVND (reference sequence). V lost 3 bases to trimming and J lost 1 base; unmatched junction nucleotides: 2.

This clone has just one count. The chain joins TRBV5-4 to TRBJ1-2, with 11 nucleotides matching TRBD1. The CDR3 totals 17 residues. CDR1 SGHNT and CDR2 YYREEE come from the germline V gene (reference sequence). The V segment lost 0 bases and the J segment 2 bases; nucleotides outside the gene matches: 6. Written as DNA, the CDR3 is TGTGCCAGCAGCTTGGGGACAGGGGGCGCGGGGAACTATGGCTACACCTTC. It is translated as CASSLGTGGAGNYGYTF.

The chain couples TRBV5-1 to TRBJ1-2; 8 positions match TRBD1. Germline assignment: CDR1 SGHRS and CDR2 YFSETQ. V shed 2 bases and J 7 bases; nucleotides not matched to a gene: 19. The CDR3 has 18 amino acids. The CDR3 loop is CASSFSNSTGDVKIGYTF. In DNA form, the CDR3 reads TGCGCCAGCAGCTTCTCGAATTCGACAGGGGATGTTAAGATTGGCTACACCTTC.

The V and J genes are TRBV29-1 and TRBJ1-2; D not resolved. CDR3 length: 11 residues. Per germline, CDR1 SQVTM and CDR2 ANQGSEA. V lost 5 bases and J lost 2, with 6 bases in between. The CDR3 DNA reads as TGCAGCGTTCAGGCAAACTATGGCTACACCTTC. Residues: CSVQANYGYTF.

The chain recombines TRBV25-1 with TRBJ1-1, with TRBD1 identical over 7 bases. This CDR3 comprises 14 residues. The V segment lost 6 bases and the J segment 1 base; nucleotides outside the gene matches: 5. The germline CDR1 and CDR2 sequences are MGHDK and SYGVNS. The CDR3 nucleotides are TGTGCCAGCAGCCAACAGGGGACGAACACTGAAGCTTTCTTT. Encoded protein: CASSQQGTNTEAFF. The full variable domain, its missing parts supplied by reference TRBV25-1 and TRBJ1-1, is EADIYQTPRYLVIGTGKKITLECSQTMGHDKMYWYQQDPGMELHLIHYSYGVNSTEKGDLSSESTVSRIRTEHFPLTLESARPSHTSQYLCASSQQGTNTEAFFGQGTRLTVV.

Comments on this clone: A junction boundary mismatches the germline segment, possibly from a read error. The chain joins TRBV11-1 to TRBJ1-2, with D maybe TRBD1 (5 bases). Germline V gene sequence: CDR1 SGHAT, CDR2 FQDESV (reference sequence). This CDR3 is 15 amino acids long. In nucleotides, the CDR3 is TGTGCCAGCAGCCTAGCCCCAGGGCCGGTCTATGGCTACACCTTC. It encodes CASSLAPGPVYGYTF.

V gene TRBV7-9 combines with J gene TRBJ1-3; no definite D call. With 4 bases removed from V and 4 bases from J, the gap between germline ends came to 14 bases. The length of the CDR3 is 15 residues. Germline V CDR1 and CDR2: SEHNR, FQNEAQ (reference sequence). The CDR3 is CASSSTGLGGNTIYF. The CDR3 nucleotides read TGTGCCAGCAGCTCCACCGGGTTAGGAGGAAACACCATATATTTT.